The 30 T cell receptor beta chains presented below share a single source sample, sequenced in a study of blood T cell repertoires in COVID-19. This table comes from immunoSEQ multiplex PCR, and its TCRdb copy is limited to in-frame clones, with some not included. The sample yields over 150,000 clones, approximately 91% seen once. Source material: peripheral blood. The source is a man between 25 and 39 years old with acute or convalescent COVID-19.

V usage is TRBV6-6 and J usage is TRBJ1-5; D remains ambiguous. Trimming left V 7 bases short and J 0 bases short, with 13 bases between. The CDR3 runs 15 residues. Germline V gene sequence: CDR1 MNHNY, CDR2 SVGAGI (reference sequence). The chain's CDR3 is CASNIGLNSNQPQHF. The CDR3 nucleotides read TGTGCCAGCAATATTGGACTGAATAGCAATCAGCCCCAGCATTTT.

V and J are TRBV3-1 (or the pseudogene TRBV3-2) and TRBJ1-6; 7 bases line up with TRBD1. Germline V lookup: CDR1 LGHDT, CDR2 YNNKEL (reference sequence). V lost 0 bases, J lost 9 bases, and 8 bases stayed unmatched. The CDR3 covers 16 residues. The CDR3 region has the DNA TGTGCCAGCAGCCAAGAGGGGGAGACAGGGAGTTCACCCCTCCACTTT. This encodes CASSQEGETGSSPLHF.

This chain uses TRBV30 with TRBJ2-1; D is uncertain. Germline V CDR1 and CDR2: GTSNPN, SVGIG (reference sequence). The CDR3 contains 11 residues. V gave up 8 bases and J gave up 8 bases, with 13 bases separating them. Here the CDR3 DNA reads TGTGCCAGTTTAGAGGTCCATGAGCAGTTCTTC. This gives the protein CASLEVHEQFF.

Notes on this clone: The sample carries other DNA sequences with the same CDR3. The chain links TRBV5-1 to TRBJ1-4, with a possible D match to TRBD1 (6 bases). The CDR3 has 14 amino acids. Germline loops: CDR1 SGHRS, CDR2 YFSETQ. Trimming left V 4 bases short and J 8 bases short, with 15 bases between. In DNA, the CDR3 is TGCGCCAGCAGCCTAGGGACATTAGGGGAAAAACTGTTTTTT. It is translated as CASSLGTLGEKLFF.

The chain joins TRBV15 to TRBJ2-7, with D possibly matching TRBD1 (6 bases). CDR3 length equals 16 residues. Looked up from germline, CDR1 is LNHNV and CDR2 is YYDKDF (reference sequence). The V and J ends lost 0 bases and 0 bases respectively, with 12 bases between them. In DNA, the CDR3 is TGTGCCACCAGCAGAGACAGGGGATTGAGCTCCTACGAGCAGTACTTC. This translates into CATSRDRGLSSYEQYF.

This chain links TRBV19 with TRBJ2-1, with TRBD2 identical over 8 bases. Looked up from germline, CDR1 is LNHDA and CDR2 is SQIVND (reference sequence). With V trimmed by 9 bases and J by 7 bases, 11 bases remained unmatched. The CDR3 is 14 amino acids. The CDR3 spells CASSTGTSWNEQFF. The DNA of the CDR3 is TGTGCCAGCTCTACCGGGACTAGTTGGAATGAGCAGTTCTTC.

CDR3 sequence reads: CASSLPRSPLAGVTYEQYF. CDR3 nucleotide sequence: TGTGCCAGCAGTTTACCAAGGTCCCCCTTAGCGGGAGTTACCTACGAGCAGTACTTC. V and J are TRBV28 and TRBJ2-7, with TRBD2 matching over 9 bases. Germline lookup yields CDR1 MDHEN and CDR2 SYDVKM. Trimming removed 2 bases from V and 2 bases from J; junction bases left unmatched: 16. CDR3 size: 19 residues.

V usage is TRBV5-1 and J usage is TRBJ2-1, with D perhaps matching TRBD2 (7 bases). V lost 3 bases and J lost 3, with 16 bases in between. CDR1 and CDR2 (germline): SGHRS, YFSETQ. CDR3 size: 16 residues. CDR3 bases: TGCGCCAGCAGCTGGCAAAGCGGGACAAACTACAATGAGCAGTTCTTC. Its translation: CASSWQSGTNYNEQFF.

In DNA form, the CDR3 reads TGTGCCAGCAGCTTAGGACAGGGGCGGGCCTACGAGCAGTACTTC. Translating it yields CASSLGQGRAYEQYF. The chain joins TRBV11-3 to TRBJ2-7; 8 nucleotides match TRBD1. The CDR3 is made up of 15 amino acids. The germline gives CDR1 SGHNT, CDR2 YENEEA. Trimming at V came to 1 base and at J to 2 bases, leaving 4 bases not matched to a gene.

The chain carries TRBV29-1 and TRBJ2-7, with TRBD2 matching over 8 bases. Trimming removed 6 bases from V and 4 bases from J; junction bases left unmatched: 8. Germline V lookup: CDR1 SQVTM, CDR2 ANQGSEA. The CDR3 sequence is 13 residues long. Here the CDR3 DNA reads TGCAGCGTACGAGCGGGAGAGGGGTACGAGCAGTACTTC. Protein: CSVRAGEGYEQYF.

The rearrangement links TRBV28 to TRBJ2-7, with 14 bases identical to TRBD2. V gave up 4 bases and J gave up 6 bases; unmatched junction bases: 14. The CDR3 has 18 amino acids. Germline CDR1 is MDHEN and CDR2 is SYDVKM. The CDR3 region has the DNA TGTGCCAGCAGTTCTCACACCCCCGGGACTAGCGGGAGATCCGAGCAGTACTTC. As protein: CASSSHTPGTSGRSEQYF.

This chain uses TRBV5-1 with TRBJ2-3; 7 bases align to TRBD1. The germline V gene encodes CDR1 SGHRS and CDR2 YFSETQ. V trimming: 4 bases; J trimming: 4 bases; junction bases outside the gene matches: 3. The CDR3 is 13 amino acids. The DNA for the CDR3 is TGCGCCAGCAGCCCCGACAGGGCAGATACGCAGTATTTT. Translation gives CASSPDRADTQYF.

J is TRBJ2-2 and V is TRBV19; possibly TRBD1 for D (5 bases). Germline V lookup: CDR1 LNHDA, CDR2 SQIVND (reference sequence). The germline V and J ends were trimmed by 1 base and 3 bases, with 9 bases remaining between them. The CDR3 loop spans 15 amino acids. CDR3 loop: CASSIATVHTGELFF. In DNA form, the CDR3 reads TGTGCCAGTAGTATAGCGACAGTGCACACCGGGGAGCTGTTTTTT.

This clone turned up a few times. V gene TRBV5-1 combines with J gene TRBJ2-7, with D perhaps matching TRBD1 (6 bases). Trimming left V 1 base short and J 0 bases short, with 11 bases between. Germline CDR1 and CDR2: SGHRS and YFSETQ. This CDR3 is 15 amino acids long. This CDR3 reads CASSLPRDTSYEQYF. Here the CDR3 DNA reads TGCGCCAGCAGCTTGCCCCGGGACACCTCCTACGAGCAGTACTTC.

This chain uses TRBV27 with TRBJ2-2; TRBD1 is a possible D gene (6 bases). V was pared by 5 bases and J by 1 base, with 14 bases between. The germline V gene has CDR1 MNHEY and CDR2 SMNVEV (reference sequence). The CDR3 sequence is 16 residues long. CDR3 in amino acids: CASSPKTGLNTGELFF. CDR3 DNA sequence: TGTGCCAGCAGTCCCAAAACAGGGTTGAACACCGGGGAGCTGTTTTTT.

The chain carries TRBV24-1 and TRBJ2-1; 9 bases line up with TRBD2. V was pared by 6 bases and J by 3 bases, with 11 bases of the junction left unmatched. The germline V gene encodes CDR1 KGHDR and CDR2 SFDVKD. This CDR3 has 17 residues. The CDR3 nucleotides read TGTGCCACCAGTTTCGGCGGGAGGGCAAGATACTACAATGAGCAGTTCTTC. This codes for CATSFGGRARYYNEQFF.

The chain uses TRBV11-3 and TRBJ2-1; D gene ambiguous. Trimming cost V 5 bases and J 0 bases, with 11 bases left between them. Germline CDR1 SGHNT, CDR2 YENEEA. The CDR3 is 15 amino acids. CDR3 nucleotide sequence: TGTGCCAGCAGCCTCGACATGCGCTCCTACAATGAGCAGTTCTTC. Encoded protein: CASSLDMRSYNEQFF.

This clone has only one observation. This chain uses TRBV6-2 or TRBV6-3 with TRBJ1-1; no clear D gene. Germline V gives CDR1 MNHEY, CDR2 SVGEGT. The CDR3 contains 14 residues. Trimming removed 0 bases from V and 3 bases from J, with 8 bases in between. Here the CDR3 reads CASSYSYADTEAFF. The CDR3 DNA reads TGTGCCAGCAGTTACTCCTACGCCGACACTGAAGCTTTCTTT.

This clone was detected only once. The rearrangement uses TRBV5-1 and TRBJ2-3; TRBD1 matches at 7 bases. Germline CDR1 SGHRS, CDR2 YFSETQ. The CDR3 extends over 14 amino acids. After removal of 4 bases from V and 0 bases from J, the junction contained 2 bases not matched to a gene. CDR3 in amino acids: CASSRDSSTDTQYF. The CDR3 coding sequence is TGCGCCAGCAGCCGGGACAGTAGCACAGATACGCAGTATTTT.

The chain carries TRBV6-5 and TRBJ1-1; no clear D. The CDR3 totals 14 residues. The ends were cut back, 6 bases at V and 1 base at J, with 12 bases in the middle. Germline CDR1 MNHEY, CDR2 SVGAGI. For the CDR3, the DNA is TGTGCCAGCAGGGGCCTTCCGGCGAACACTGAAGCTTTCTTT. Amino acids: CASRGLPANTEAFF.

CDR3: CASSIQGDTQYF. DNA for the CDR3: TGTGCCAGCAGCATCCAGGGAGATACGCAGTATTTT. The V call is TRBV2, the J call TRBJ2-3; D perhaps matches TRBD1 (5 bases). CDR1 and CDR2 from the germline V gene are SNHLY and FYNNEI. The CDR3 has 12 residues. The V end was cut by 6 bases, the J end by 5 bases, with 9 bases between. Full variable domain (rest looked up from reference TRBV2 and TRBJ2-3): EPEVTQTPSHQVTQMGQEVILRCVPISNHLYFYWYRQILGQKVEFLVSFYNNEISEKSEIFDDQFSVERPDGSNFTLKIRSTKLEDSAMYFCASSIQGDTQYFGPGTRLTVL.

The chain recombines TRBV6-6 with TRBJ1-5, with D perhaps TRBD1 (6 bases). The CDR3 is 14 residues long. Germline V CDR1 and CDR2: MNHNY, SVGAGI (reference sequence). V was shortened by 7 bases and J by 8 bases, with 18 bases between the two germline ends. CDR3 DNA: TGTGCCAGCACTAATGGGGGGGCCGAGGAGCCCCAGCATTTT. Residues: CASTNGGAEEPQHF.

CDR3 sequence: CASSTSQGLYEQYF. As DNA, the CDR3 is TGTGCCAGCAGCACGTCGCAGGGTCTTTACGAGCAGTACTTC. The chain combines TRBV7-2 with TRBJ2-7, with a tentative D call TRBD1 (5 bases). Germline V gives CDR1 SGHTA, CDR2 FQGNSA. Deletions cut 5 bases from V and 4 bases from J, with 15 bases between. This CDR3 has 14 amino acids.

The J gene is TRBJ2-6, the V gene TRBV9, with D tentatively TRBD1 (6 bases). The V gene lost 6 bases and the J gene lost 2 bases, with 12 bases spanning the gap. CDR1 is SGDLS, CDR2 YYNGEE, per germline. This CDR3 has 15 residues. CDR3 loop: CASNREGAGANVLTF. Here the CDR3 DNA reads TGTGCCAGCAACAGAGAGGGGGCTGGGGCCAACGTCCTGACTTTC.

The chain links TRBV18 to TRBJ1-1, with TRBD1 as a possible D gene (6 bases). V gave up 1 base and J gave up 3 bases, with 12 bases separating them. The CDR3 consists of 15 residues. Germline CDR1 and CDR2: KGHSH and LQKENI. Here the CDR3 reads CASSPRQGMDTEAFF. The DNA for the CDR3 is TGTGCCAGCTCACCACGGCAGGGGATGGACACTGAAGCTTTCTTT. The complete variable domain, with remaining parts taken from reference TRBV18 and TRBJ1-1, reads NAGVMQNPRHLVRRRGQEARLRCSPMKGHSHVYWYRQLPEEGLKFMVYLQKENIIDESGMPKERFSAEFPKEGPSILRIQQVVRGDSAAYFCASSPRQGMDTEAFFGQGTRLTVV.

Points on this clone: This same CDR3 is encoded by further DNA sequences in the sample. The chain has TRBV18 and TRBJ1-1, with D perhaps matching TRBD1 (5 bases). The CDR3 sequence is 13 residues long. V lost 3 bases to trimming and J lost 1 base, with 6 bases between them. Germline V gene lookup returns CDR1 KGHSH and CDR2 LQKENI. The CDR3 reads CASSPGQNTEAFF. CDR3 DNA: TGTGCCAGCTCACCGGGGCAGAACACTGAAGCTTTCTTT.

This clone was recorded once. This chain joins TRBV28 and TRBJ1-5; the D gene is possibly TRBD1 (5 bases). CDR3 size: 14 residues. V dropped 7 bases and J dropped 0 bases, with 10 bases sitting between them. The germline V gene encodes CDR1 MDHEN and CDR2 SYDVKM. The CDR3 DNA is TGTGCCAGCATCTTGGACACTAGCAATCAGCCCCAGCATTTT. Translation gives CASILDTSNQPQHF.

The rearrangement uses TRBV5-1 and TRBJ2-2; D may be TRBD1 (7 bases). V dropped 1 base and J dropped 4 bases, with 8 bases sitting between them. The CDR3 contains 14 residues. Looked up from germline, CDR1 is SGHRS and CDR2 is YFSETQ. In DNA, the CDR3 is TGCGCCAGCAGCTTGCAGGGGGGCACCGGGGAGCTGTTTTTT. Amino acids: CASSLQGGTGELFF.

The genes are TRBV3-1 (or the pseudogene TRBV3-2) and TRBJ2-3, with TRBD2 matching over 11 bases. CDR1 is LGHDT, CDR2 YNNKEL, per germline (reference sequence). V dropped 5 bases and J dropped 13; count of bases not matched to a gene: 8. This CDR3 spans 13 amino acids. CDR3 nucleotide sequence: TGTGCCAGCAGCTGGACTAGCGGGCGGCTAAAGTATTTT. This gives the protein CASSWTSGRLKYF.

The chain uses TRBV5-1 and TRBJ2-1, with a weak D call TRBD1 (6 bases). This CDR3 has 16 amino acids. The germline V and J ends were trimmed by 2 bases and 6 bases, with 18 bases remaining between them. Germline V CDR1 and CDR2: SGHRS, YFSETQ. CDR3 amino acids: CASSFEWGPPGNEQFF. The CDR3 bases are TGCGCCAGCAGCTTCGAGTGGGGGCCCCCCGGCAATGAGCAGTTCTTC.